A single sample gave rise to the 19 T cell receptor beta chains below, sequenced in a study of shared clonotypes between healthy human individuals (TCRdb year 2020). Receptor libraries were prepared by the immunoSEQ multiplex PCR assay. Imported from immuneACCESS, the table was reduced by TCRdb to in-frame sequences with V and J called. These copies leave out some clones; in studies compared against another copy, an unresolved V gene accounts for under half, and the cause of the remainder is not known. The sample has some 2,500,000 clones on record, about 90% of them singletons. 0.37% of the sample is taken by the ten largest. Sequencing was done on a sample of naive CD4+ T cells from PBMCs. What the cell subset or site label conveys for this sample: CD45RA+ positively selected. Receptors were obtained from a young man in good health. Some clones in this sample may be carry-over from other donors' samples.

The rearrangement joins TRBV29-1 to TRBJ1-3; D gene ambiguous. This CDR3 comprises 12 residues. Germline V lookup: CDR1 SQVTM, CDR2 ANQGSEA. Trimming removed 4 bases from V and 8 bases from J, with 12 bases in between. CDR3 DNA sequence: TGCAGCGTTGCCCACAACGAAGACACCATATATTTT. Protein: CSVAHNEDTIYF.

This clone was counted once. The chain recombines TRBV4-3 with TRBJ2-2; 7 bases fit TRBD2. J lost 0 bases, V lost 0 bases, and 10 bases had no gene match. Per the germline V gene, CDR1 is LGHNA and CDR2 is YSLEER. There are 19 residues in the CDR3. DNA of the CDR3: TGCGCCAGCAGCCAAGAGCGACTAGCCGGGTTGGCGAACACCGGGGAGCTGTTTTTT. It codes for CASSQERLAGLANTGELFF.

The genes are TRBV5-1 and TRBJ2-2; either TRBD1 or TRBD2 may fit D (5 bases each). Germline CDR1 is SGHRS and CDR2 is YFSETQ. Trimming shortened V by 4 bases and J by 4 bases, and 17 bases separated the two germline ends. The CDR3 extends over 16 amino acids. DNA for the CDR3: TGCGCCAGCAGCCCTCAAAGCCAGAGGGGCACCGGGGAGCTGTTTTTT. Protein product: CASSPQSQRGTGELFF.

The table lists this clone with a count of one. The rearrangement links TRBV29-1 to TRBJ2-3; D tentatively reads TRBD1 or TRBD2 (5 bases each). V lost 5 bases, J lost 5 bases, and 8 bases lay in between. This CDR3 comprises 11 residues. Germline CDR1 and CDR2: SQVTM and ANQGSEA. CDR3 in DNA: TGCAGCGTTCCGAGGGGAGATACGCAGTATTTT. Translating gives CSVPRGDTQYF.

In DNA form, the CDR3 reads TGTGCCAGCAGACTCCCCTCCTACAATGAGCAGTTCTTC. Amino acids: CASRLPSYNEQFF. The rearrangement uses TRBV2 and TRBJ2-1; no clear D gene. Between the trimmed V and J ends, which lost 6 bases and 0 bases, there was a span of 6 bases. The CDR3 length is 13 residues. Germline assignment: CDR1 SNHLY and CDR2 FYNNEI.

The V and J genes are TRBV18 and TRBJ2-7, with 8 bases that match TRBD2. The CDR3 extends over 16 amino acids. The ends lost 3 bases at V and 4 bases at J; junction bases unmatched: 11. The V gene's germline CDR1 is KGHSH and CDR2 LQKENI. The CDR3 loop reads CASSPGTSALLYEQYF. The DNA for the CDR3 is TGTGCCAGCTCACCCGGGACTAGTGCCCTACTTTACGAGCAGTACTTC.

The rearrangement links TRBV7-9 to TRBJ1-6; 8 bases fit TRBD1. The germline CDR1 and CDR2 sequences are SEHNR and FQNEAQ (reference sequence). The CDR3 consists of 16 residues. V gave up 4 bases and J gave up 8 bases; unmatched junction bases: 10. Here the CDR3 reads CASSYYGDRLYSPLHF. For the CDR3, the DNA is TGTGCCAGCAGCTACTACGGGGACAGGTTGTATTCACCCCTCCACTTT.

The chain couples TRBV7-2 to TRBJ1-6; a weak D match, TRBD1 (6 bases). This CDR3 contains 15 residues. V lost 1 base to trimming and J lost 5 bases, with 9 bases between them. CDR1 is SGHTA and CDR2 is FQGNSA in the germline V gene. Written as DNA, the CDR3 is TGTGCCAGCAGCTTAGACGCAGGGGATAATTCACCCCTCCACTTT. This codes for CASSLDAGDNSPLHF.

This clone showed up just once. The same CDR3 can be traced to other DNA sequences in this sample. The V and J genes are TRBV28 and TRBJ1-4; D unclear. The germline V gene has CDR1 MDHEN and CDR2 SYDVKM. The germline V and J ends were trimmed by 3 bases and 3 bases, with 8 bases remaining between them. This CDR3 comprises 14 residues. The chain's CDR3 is CASSFSGANEKLFF. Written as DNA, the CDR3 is TGTGCCAGCAGTTTCTCCGGGGCTAATGAAAAACTGTTTTTT.

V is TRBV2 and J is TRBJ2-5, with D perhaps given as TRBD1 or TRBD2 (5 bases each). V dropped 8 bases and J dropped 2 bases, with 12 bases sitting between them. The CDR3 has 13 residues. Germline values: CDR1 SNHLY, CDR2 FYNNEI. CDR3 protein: CASGRGQQETQYF. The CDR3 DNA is TGTGCCAGCGGCCGGGGCCAACAAGAGACCCAGTACTTC. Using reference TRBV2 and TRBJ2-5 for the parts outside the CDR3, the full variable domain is EPEVTQTPSHQVTQMGQEVILRCVPISNHLYFYWYRQILGQKVEFLVSFYNNEISEKSEIFDDQFSVERPDGSNFTLKIRSTKLEDSAMYFCASGRGQQETQYFGPGTRLLVL.

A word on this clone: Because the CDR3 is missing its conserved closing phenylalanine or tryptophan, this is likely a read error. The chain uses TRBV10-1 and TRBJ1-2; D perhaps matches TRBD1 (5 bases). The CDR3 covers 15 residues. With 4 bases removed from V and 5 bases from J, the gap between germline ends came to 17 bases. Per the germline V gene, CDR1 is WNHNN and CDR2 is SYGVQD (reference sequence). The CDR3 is CASSANRDGGYGYTL. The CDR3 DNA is TGCGCCAGCAGTGCAAACCGGGACGGAGGGTATGGCTACACCCTC.

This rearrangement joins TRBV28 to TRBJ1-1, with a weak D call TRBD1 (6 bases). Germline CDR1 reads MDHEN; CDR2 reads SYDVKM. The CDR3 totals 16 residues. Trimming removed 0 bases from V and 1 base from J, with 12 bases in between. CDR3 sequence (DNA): TGTGCCAGCAGTTTATGGGGCAGGGGCCCGAACACTGAAGCTTTCTTT. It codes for CASSLWGRGPNTEAFF.

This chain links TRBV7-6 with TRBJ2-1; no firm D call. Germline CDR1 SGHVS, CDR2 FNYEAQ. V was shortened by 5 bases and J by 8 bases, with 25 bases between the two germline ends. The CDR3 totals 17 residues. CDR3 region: CASSTPYKKFKHDEQFF. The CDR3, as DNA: TGTGCCAGCAGCACACCTTATAAGAAGTTTAAGCACGATGAGCAGTTCTTC.

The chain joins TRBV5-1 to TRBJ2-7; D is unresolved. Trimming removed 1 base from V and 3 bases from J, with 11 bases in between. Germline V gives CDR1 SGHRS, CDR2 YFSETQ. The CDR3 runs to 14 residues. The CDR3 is CASSLYSVNYEQYF. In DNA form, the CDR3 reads TGCGCCAGCAGCTTGTACAGCGTTAACTACGAGCAGTACTTC.

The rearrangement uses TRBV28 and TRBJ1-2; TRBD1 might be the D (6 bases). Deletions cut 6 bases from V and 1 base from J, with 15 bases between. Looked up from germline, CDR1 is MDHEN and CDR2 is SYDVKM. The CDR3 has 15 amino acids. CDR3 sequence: CASSPPRGFNYGYTF. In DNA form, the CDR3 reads TGTGCCAGCAGCCCCCCGAGGGGGTTTAACTATGGCTACACCTTC.

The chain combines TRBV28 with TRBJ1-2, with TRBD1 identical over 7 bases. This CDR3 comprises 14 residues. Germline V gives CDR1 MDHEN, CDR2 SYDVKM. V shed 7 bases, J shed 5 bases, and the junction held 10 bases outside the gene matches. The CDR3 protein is CASTPGTAKYGYTF. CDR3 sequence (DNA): TGTGCCAGCACCCCGGGGACAGCGAAATATGGCTACACCTTC.

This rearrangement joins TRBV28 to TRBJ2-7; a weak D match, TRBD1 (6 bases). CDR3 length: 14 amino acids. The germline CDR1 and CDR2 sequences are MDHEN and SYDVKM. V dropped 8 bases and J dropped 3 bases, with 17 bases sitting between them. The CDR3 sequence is CASVGQTGNYEQYF. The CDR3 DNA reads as TGTGCCAGCGTCGGACAGACAGGAAACTACGAGCAGTACTTC.

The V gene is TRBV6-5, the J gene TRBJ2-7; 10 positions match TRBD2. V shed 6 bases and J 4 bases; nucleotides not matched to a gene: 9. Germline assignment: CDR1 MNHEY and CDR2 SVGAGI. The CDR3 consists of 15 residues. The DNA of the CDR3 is TGTGCCAGCAGCACGTCGACTAGCGGGTTATACGAGCAGTACTTC. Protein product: CASSTSTSGLYEQYF.

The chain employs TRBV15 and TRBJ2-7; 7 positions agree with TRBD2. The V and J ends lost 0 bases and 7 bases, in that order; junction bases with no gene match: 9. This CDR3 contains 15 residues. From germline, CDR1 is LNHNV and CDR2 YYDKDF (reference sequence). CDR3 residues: CATSRERAGTREQYF. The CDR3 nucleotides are TGTGCCACCAGCAGAGAGCGAGCGGGAACGCGAGAGCAGTACTTC.